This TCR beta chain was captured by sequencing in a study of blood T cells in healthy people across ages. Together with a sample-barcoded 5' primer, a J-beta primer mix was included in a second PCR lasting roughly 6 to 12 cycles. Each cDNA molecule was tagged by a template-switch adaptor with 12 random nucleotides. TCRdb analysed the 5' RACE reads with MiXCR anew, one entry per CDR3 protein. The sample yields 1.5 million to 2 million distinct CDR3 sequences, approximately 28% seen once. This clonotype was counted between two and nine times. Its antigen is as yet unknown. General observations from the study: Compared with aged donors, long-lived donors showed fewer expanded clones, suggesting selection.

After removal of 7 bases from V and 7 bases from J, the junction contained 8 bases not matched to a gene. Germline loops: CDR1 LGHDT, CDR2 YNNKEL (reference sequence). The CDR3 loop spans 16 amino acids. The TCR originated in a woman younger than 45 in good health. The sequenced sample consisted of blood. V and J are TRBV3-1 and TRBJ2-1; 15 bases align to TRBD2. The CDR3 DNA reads TGTGCCAGCACTATCTGGGGGACTAGCGGGAGGAATGAGCAGTTCTTC. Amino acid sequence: CASTIWGTSGRNEQFF.